This TCR delta chain was identified in a study of gamma-delta T cells after stem cell transplantation. This CDR3 comprises 17 residues. V lost 2 bases to trimming and J lost 2 bases, with 20 bases between them. The germline V gene has CDR1 GEAIGNYY and CDR2 EKD. TCRdb redid clone calling on the RT-PCR reads using CATT. This repertoire shows 2,800 or so delta-chain clones, 4.5% to 6.5% found once; its top ten account for 9.5% to 12%. Regarding this clone: This DNA's translation and the protein TCRdb lists, from a much larger clone, do not match at residue 5, likely due to a read error; the protein shown is translated from the DNA.

The sample taken for sequencing was gamma-delta T cells. The receptor's source is a human donor. It is not recorded whose cells these are; they may come from a transplant donor. The chain is built from TRDV2 and TRDJ1, with TRDD3 as a possible D gene (6 bases). Here the CDR3 reads CACDNVDTMNPTDKLIF. The CDR3 bases are TGTGCCTGTGACAACGTCGATACGATGAATCCAACCGATAAACTCATCTTT.